The 7 T cell receptor beta chains below all came from one sample that was sequenced in a study of shared clonotypes between healthy human individuals. Clones were sequenced by immunoSEQ multiplex PCR, and TCRdb holds only the in-frame ones, with some missing. The top ten clones hold roughly an eighth of a sample with more than 400,000 clones, over 70% of them seen once. The material sequenced was PBMCs. The receptors derive from a woman in her forties in good health. Some clones in this sample may be carry-over from other donors' samples.

The chain couples TRBV2 to TRBJ2-4; D unclear. CDR1 SNHLY and CDR2 FYNNEI come from the germline V gene. V gave up 0 bases and J gave up 6 bases, with 9 bases separating them. The CDR3 runs to 14 residues. The CDR3 loop reads CASSEALGGNIQYF. The CDR3 coding sequence is TGTGCCAGCAGTGAAGCATTGGGCGGAAACATTCAGTACTTC.

V gene TRBV27 combines with J gene TRBJ2-7, with no clear D. This CDR3 has 14 residues. V lost 5 bases to trimming and J lost 4 bases, with 15 bases between them. Looked up from germline, CDR1 is MNHEY and CDR2 is SMNVEV (reference sequence). As DNA, the CDR3 is TGTGCCAGCAGTCCAAGGGCCAGCAGGTACGAGCAGTACTTC. This gives the protein CASSPRASRYEQYF.

The chain has TRBV29-1 and TRBJ2-6; D uncertain. The V end lost 0 bases, the J end lost 4 bases, and 4 bases lay between the germline ends. This CDR3 is 13 amino acids long. Germline CDR1 SQVTM, CDR2 ANQGSEA. The CDR3 bases are TGCAGCGTTGAAGATCTCGGGGCCAACGTCCTGACTTTC. Its translation: CSVEDLGANVLTF.

This chain joins TRBV6-1 and TRBJ2-7, with no clear D. The CDR3 is 14 residues long. The V and J ends lost 0 bases and 6 bases respectively, with 12 bases between them. Germline CDR1 and CDR2: MNHNS and SASEGT. CDR3 amino acids: CASSEAVPLREQYF. CDR3 DNA: TGTGCCAGCAGTGAAGCGGTCCCTCTTCGCGAGCAGTACTTC.

The rearrangement joins TRBV6-6 to TRBJ1-6; D gene uncertain. This CDR3 comprises 14 residues. V shed 5 bases and J shed 9 bases, with 14 bases lying between them. The germline V gene encodes CDR1 MNHNY and CDR2 SVGAGI (reference sequence). CDR3 coding DNA: TGTGCCAGCAGTCTACTCCAACTGGGTTCACCCCTCCACTTT. Its translation is CASSLLQLGSPLHF.

The chain joins TRBV10-2 to TRBJ1-5, with D possibly matching TRBD1 (5 bases). Germline loops: CDR1 WSHSY, CDR2 SAAADI. V shed 5 bases and J shed 6 bases, with 11 bases lying between them. The CDR3 is 13 amino acids. CDR3 loop: CASSPGDGQPQHF. The CDR3 DNA is TGCGCCAGCAGTCCGGGGGATGGTCAGCCCCAGCATTTT.

This chain uses TRBV29-1 with TRBJ2-1; D perhaps matches TRBD2 (7 bases). The CDR3 extends over 12 amino acids. V was pared by 4 bases and J by 7 bases, with 11 bases between. CDR1 SQVTM and CDR2 ANQGSEA come from the germline V gene. The CDR3 region is CSVGTRGNEQFF. In DNA, the CDR3 is TGCAGCGTTGGGACTAGGGGGAATGAGCAGTTCTTC.